This TCR beta chain comes out of a study of Graves' ophthalmopathy and Graves' hyperthyroidism. Findings and caveats of the study: Blood samples also showed most expanded thyroid clonotypes exceeding 0.001 frequency.

The CDR3 has 15 amino acids. The germline V gene encodes CDR1 SGHTA and CDR2 FQGTGA. With 5 bases removed from V and 2 bases from J, the gap between germline ends came to 10 bases. Donors with ophthalmopathy: moderate-to-severe activity, CAS ≥3, NOSPECS ≥4, duration under 3 months. Concerning this clonotype itself: No antigen is known for it. A clone one base away is much larger, so this may be a read error.

The study amplified TCR beta CDR3 regions using RNA transcripts. Second-round multiplex PCR came after first-round RT-PCR with HTBI primers. Via MiXCR, TCRdb re-called the multiplex PCR reads, giving one row per CDR3 protein. The sample yields 740,000 or so distinct CDR3 sequences, around 40% seen once. Sequenced: peripheral blood. The J gene is TRBJ2-6, the V gene TRBV7-3; D not certain. This clonotype was sampled from an adult man with Graves' ophthalmopathy. The CDR3 loop reads CASSKGSTGANVLTF. The CDR3 DNA is TGTGCCAGCAGCAAGGGCAGCACTGGGGCCAACGTCCTGACTTTC.